The following is a T cell receptor (beta chain) sequence with its context. Antigen unknown. The data were obtained in a study of monozygotic twins with inflammatory bowel disease. Study results and caveats: Among IBD patients, TCRbeta diversity (inverse Simpson) was lower than in healthy co-twins.

The germline gives CDR1 SGHRS, CDR2 YFSETQ. The CDR3 is made up of 14 amino acids. UMIs bearing a 6-nucleotide sample barcode were added through template switching. TCRdb reanalyzed the 5' RACE reads, giving one entry per CDR3 protein sequence and no DNA. The sample totals some 170,000 distinct CDR3 sequences. The receptor comes from a human donor with ulcerative colitis or Crohn's disease, or a healthy co-twin of an affected twin (not recorded which). This rearrangement joins TRBV5-1 to TRBJ1-1; TCRdb calls TRBD1, which cannot be checked without DNA. Sample: blood. CDR3 loop: CASSPEGLSTEAFF.